This TCR beta chain was captured in a study of T cells in localized non-small cell lung cancer. Trimming left V 0 bases short and J 8 bases short, with 8 bases between. This CDR3 is 13 amino acids long. Per the germline V gene, CDR1 is SGDLS and CDR2 is YYNGEE. Repertoires were generated with immunoSEQ multiplex PCR, while TCRdb's copy carries only in-frame clones and drops some. Of tens of thousands of clones listed, 82% were seen once; the top ten hold 17%. The specimen comprised peripheral blood, sampled before any cancer treatment. This clonotype was sampled from a male donor older than 55 with stage III squamous cell lung carcinoma. The chain employs TRBV9 and TRBJ2-2; no reliable D call. Here the CDR3 DNA reads TGTGCCAGCAGCGTAGTTGGTGCAGGGGAGCTGTTTTTT. Amino acid sequence: CASSVVGAGELFF.